This T cell receptor beta chain was identified during a study of response to subunit inactivated influenza vaccine. One entry per CDR3 protein results from TCRdb running MiXCR on the RT-PCR reads. The table records roughly 620,000 distinct CDR3 sequences, approximately 11% of them present only once. The V gene end was trimmed by 2 bases and the J gene end by 4 bases; junction bases not matched to a gene: 11. This CDR3 is built from 16 residues. From germline, CDR1 is SQVTM and CDR2 ANQGSEA. These same data were also listed under a study on T cells expressing NK-cell markers. From that study: As the method of synthesis, 5'RACE template switching with UMIs yielded TCR beta cDNA.

The material was PBMCs from blood, obtained on the day of vaccination. The chain uses TRBV29-1 and TRBJ2-5, with 9 bases fitting TRBD2. The TCR sequence derives from a man aged 45-60 years who received an inactivated influenza vaccine. In nucleotides, the CDR3 is TGCAGCGTTGAATGGGCTAGCGGGGACTTAGGAGAGACCCAGTACTTC. This sequence encodes CSVEWASGDLGETQYF.